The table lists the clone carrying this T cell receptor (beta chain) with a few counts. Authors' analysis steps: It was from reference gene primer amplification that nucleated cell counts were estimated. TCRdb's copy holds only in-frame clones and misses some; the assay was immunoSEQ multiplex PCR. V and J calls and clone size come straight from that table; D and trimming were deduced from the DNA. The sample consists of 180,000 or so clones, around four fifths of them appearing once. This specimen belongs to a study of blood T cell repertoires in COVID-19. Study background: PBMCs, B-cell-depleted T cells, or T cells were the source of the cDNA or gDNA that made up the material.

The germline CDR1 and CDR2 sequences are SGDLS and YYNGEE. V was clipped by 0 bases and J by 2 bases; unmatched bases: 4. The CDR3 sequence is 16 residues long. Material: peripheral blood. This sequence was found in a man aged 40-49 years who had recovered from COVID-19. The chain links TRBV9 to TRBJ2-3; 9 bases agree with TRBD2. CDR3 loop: CASSVDSSGITDTQYF. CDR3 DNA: TGTGCCAGCAGCGTAGACTCTAGCGGGATCACAGATACGCAGTATTTT. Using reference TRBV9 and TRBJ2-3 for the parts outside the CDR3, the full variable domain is DSGVTQTPKHLITATGQRVTLRCSPRSGDLSVYWYQQSLDQGLQFLIQYYNGEERAKGNILERFSAQQFPDLHSELNLSSLELGDSALYFCASSVDSSGITDTQYFGPGTRLTVL.